The rows below give T cell receptor beta chains drawn from one sample of a study of CD8 T cells in ankylosing spondylitis. TCRdb analysed the 5' RACE reads with MiXCR anew, one entry per CDR3 protein. Among about 150,000 distinct CDR3 sequences listed, under 35% were seen once. Sequenced input: synovial fluid, either unsorted or a sorted T cell fraction (not recorded which). These receptors originate from a male donor with ankylosing spondylitis. Both conserved end residues are part of each CDR3. A D gene is named only where the DNA matches it firmly. Only part of the rows carry a size: once, few, many, or a class if the clone is expanded.

J: TRBJ2-1
V: TRBV6-2/TRBV6-3
size: many
D: TRBD2
CDR3: CASEGVALAGVSYNEQFF
DNA: TGTGCCAGCGAGGGAGTGGCACTAGCGGGGGTCTCCTACAATGAGCAGTTCTTC

J: TRBJ1-6
V: TRBV4-1
size: -
D: -
CDR3: CASSLQTGNSPLHF
DNA: TGCGCCAGCAGCCTACAGACGGGTAATTCACCCCTCCACTTT

J: TRBJ2-2
V: TRBV28
size: few
D: -
CDR3: CASSTRRRVTGELFF
DNA: TGTGCCAGCAGTACCCGCCGGCGAGTAACCGGGGAGCTGTTTTTT

J: TRBJ2-2
V: TRBV11-2
size: once
D: -
CDR3: CASSLVRPNTGELFF
DNA: TGTGCCAGCAGCTTAGTGCGGCCAAACACCGGGGAGCTGTTTTTT

J: TRBJ1-4
V: TRBV7-9
size: few
D: -
CDR3: CASSRGNANEKLFF
DNA: TGTGCCAGCAGCCGGGGGAACGCTAATGAAAAACTGTTTTTT

J: TRBJ2-7
V: TRBV4-2
size: few
D: TRBD2
CDR3: CASSQGTSGYEQYF
DNA: TGTGCCAGCAGCCAAGGGACTAGCGGTTACGAGCAGTACTTC

J: TRBJ2-2
V: TRBV28
size: -
D: -
CDR3: CASSYRTGTRTGELFF
DNA: TGTGCCAGCAGTTACAGAACAGGGACGCGCACCGGGGAGCTGTTTTTT

J: TRBJ2-5
V: TRBV18
size: many
D: -
CDR3: CASSPSRASETQYF
DNA: TGTGCCAGCTCACCCTCGAGAGCGAGCGAGACCCAGTACTTC

J: TRBJ1-1
V: TRBV5-1
size: many
D: -
CDR3: CASSLNGGNTEAFF
DNA: TGTGCCAGCAGCTTAAACGGGGGGAACACTGAAGCTTTCTTT

J: TRBJ1-4
V: TRBV20-1
size: many
D: -
CDR3: CSARDRETGEKLFF
DNA: TGCAGTGCTAGAGATCGAGAGACGGGGGAAAAACTGTTTTTT

J: TRBJ2-1
V: TRBV7-2
size: many
D: -
CDR3: CASSEGSSAYNEQFF
DNA: TGTGCCAGCAGCGAGGGGTCTAGCGCTTACAATGAGCAGTTCTTC

J: TRBJ2-4
V: TRBV19
size: many
D: -
CDR3: CASEDGGTFKNIQYF
DNA: TGTGCCAGTGAAGATGGGGGCACTTTCAAAAACATTCAGTACTTC

J: TRBJ1-1
V: TRBV11-2
size: many
D: -
CDR3: CASAVGNTEAFF
DNA: TGTGCCAGCGCCGTAGGGAACACTGAAGCTTTCTTT

J: TRBJ1-1
V: TRBV25-1
size: -
D: -
CDR3: CASSTWGLQEKAFF
DNA: TGTGCCAGTTCTACTTGGGGGCTTCAGGAGAAAGCTTTCTTT

J: TRBJ2-1
V: TRBV19
size: -
D: TRBD2
CDR3: CASSRPGTSNNEQFF
DNA: TGTGCCAGTAGTCGACCCGGGACTAGCAACAATGAGCAGTTCTTC

J: TRBJ2-3
V: TRBV29-1
size: -
D: -
CDR3: CSVEDSRRADTQYF
DNA: TGCAGCGTTGAAGATTCAAGGAGGGCAGATACGCAGTATTTT

J: TRBJ2-1
V: TRBV5-5
size: medium-sized
D: TRBD2
CDR3: CASSFQAGVINEQFF
DNA: TGTGCCAGCAGCTTCCAAGCGGGAGTAATCAATGAGCAGTTCTTC

J: TRBJ2-3
V: TRBV29-1
size: -
D: TRBD1
CDR3: CSVEQGADTQYF
DNA: TGCAGCGTTGAACAGGGGGCAGATACGCAGTATTTT

J: TRBJ1-2
V: TRBV10-3
size: -
D: TRBD1
CDR3: CAISVDRTANYGYTF
DNA: TGTGCCATCAGTGTGGACAGGACCGCTAACTATGGCTACACCTTC

J: TRBJ1-2
V: TRBV4-1
size: -
D: -
CDR3: CASSQESGGLAGYTF
DNA: TGCGCCAGCAGCCAAGAGTCGGGGGGATTAGCTGGCTACACCTTC

J: TRBJ2-7
V: TRBV6-5
size: few
D: TRBD2
CDR3: CASSSTSGGSYEQYF
DNA: TGTGCCAGCAGTTCGACTAGCGGAGGCTCCTACGAGCAGTACTTC

J: TRBJ2-5
V: TRBV11-1
size: -
D: TRBD2
CDR3: CASSLGGSSRETQYF
DNA: TGTGCCAGCAGCTTAGGCGGGAGCTCGCGAGAGACCCAGTACTTC

J: TRBJ2-5
V: TRBV20-1
size: many
D: -
CDR3: CSARTFQETQYF
DNA: TGCAGTGCTAGAACCTTCCAAGAGACCCAGTACTTC

J: TRBJ1-4
V: TRBV12-3/TRBV12-4
size: many
D: -
CDR3: CASSLGGKNEKLFF
DNA: TGTGCCAGCAGTTTGGGAGGAAAAAATGAAAAACTGTTTTTT

J: TRBJ2-1
V: TRBV6-2/TRBV6-3
size: few
D: -
CDR3: CASSYSEKSSYNEQFF
DNA: TGTGCCAGCAGTTACTCGGAAAAGAGCTCCTACAATGAGCAGTTCTTC